This is a list of T cell receptor beta chains from one sample in a study of blood T cells in healthy people across ages. One entry per CDR3 protein results from TCRdb running MiXCR on the 5' RACE reads. There are 450,000 to 600,000 distinct CDR3 sequences in the sample; about 26% occur only once, and 3.6% lies in the top ten. These same records also appear under a second study, on T cells of mothers and their children.

Material for sequencing was blood. The receptors stem from a boy aged 2 to 10 in good health. The conserved cysteine and the conserved F or W are not part of the CDR3 here.

CDR3 protein | J gene | V gene
SVRRPGEGTEAF | TRBJ1-1 | TRBV29-1
APVLLSGNTIY | TRBJ1-3 | TRBV7-9
SARDRAGGSYEQY | TRBJ2-7 | TRBV20-1
ASRRQGAGTGELF | TRBJ2-2 | TRBV6-6
ASSFTMGKREAQY | TRBJ2-5 | TRBV12-3/TRBV12-4
ASSITQGAALETQY | TRBJ2-5 | TRBV7-9
SAPRQGETQY | TRBJ2-5 | TRBV20-1
ASSYQGGTRDGYT | TRBJ1-2 | TRBV6-5
ASSLLVYPDRDTQY | TRBJ2-3 | TRBV7-2
ASSPLSQETQY | TRBJ2-5 | TRBV12-3/TRBV12-4
ASSVEGGTEAF | TRBJ1-1 | TRBV9
SAIKGIEETQY | TRBJ2-5 | TRBV20-1
ASSLVGGEQGLRSGYT | TRBJ1-2 | TRBV5-1
ASSGGVLRETQY | NA | TRBV6-1
ATSDGTSGVPIQY | TRBJ2-5 | TRBV24-1
ATSVGDNYGYT | TRBJ1-2 | TRBV24-1
ASSLGAGGRRLAKNIQY | TRBJ2-4 | TRBV21-1